Sequencing of this T cell receptor (beta chain) was carried out in a study of T cells after posttransplantation cyclophosphamide. The repertoire was sequenced with immunoSEQ multiplex PCR; TCRdb's copy has only in-frame clones and lacks some. The sample presents 10,000 to 12,000 clones, none singletons. This clone was counted at least ten times. Treatment was busulfan-fludarabine conditioning, a marrow graft, and cyclophosphamide on days +3 and +4. Sequencing was performed on PBMCs, taken after allogeneic stem cell transplant with posttransplant cyclophosphamide. The receptor was isolated from a female patient aged 35-55 years who received an allogeneic stem cell transplant from a related donor, was CMV-positive, and had no GVHD. Some T cells may have come from the graft donor.

CDR3 DNA sequence: TGTGCCTGGACCCCACAGTCGGAAGAGACCCAGTACTTC. As protein: CAWTPQSEETQYF. The V call is TRBV30, the J call TRBJ2-5; D call uncertain. Trimming shortened V by 4 bases and J by 3 bases, and 12 bases separated the two germline ends. Germline loops: CDR1 GTSNPN, CDR2 SVGIG (reference sequence). The CDR3 totals 13 residues.